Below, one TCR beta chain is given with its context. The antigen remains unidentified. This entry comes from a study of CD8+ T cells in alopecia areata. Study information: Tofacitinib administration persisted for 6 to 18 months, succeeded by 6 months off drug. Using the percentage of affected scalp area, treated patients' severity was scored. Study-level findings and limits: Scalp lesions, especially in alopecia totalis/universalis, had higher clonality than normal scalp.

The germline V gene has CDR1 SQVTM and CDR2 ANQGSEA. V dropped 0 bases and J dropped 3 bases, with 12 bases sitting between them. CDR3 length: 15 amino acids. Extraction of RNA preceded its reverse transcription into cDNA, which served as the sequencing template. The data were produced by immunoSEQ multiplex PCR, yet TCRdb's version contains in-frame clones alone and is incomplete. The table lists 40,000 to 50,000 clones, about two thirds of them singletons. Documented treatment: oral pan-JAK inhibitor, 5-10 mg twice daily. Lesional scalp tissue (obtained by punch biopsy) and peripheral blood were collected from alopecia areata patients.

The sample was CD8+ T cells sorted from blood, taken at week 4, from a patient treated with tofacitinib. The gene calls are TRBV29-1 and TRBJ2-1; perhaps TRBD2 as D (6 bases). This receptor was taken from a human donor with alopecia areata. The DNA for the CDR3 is TGCAGCGTTGAAGATGTTAGCGGAATCTACAATGAGCAGTTCTTC. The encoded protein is CSVEDVSGIYNEQFF.